These T cell receptor beta chains were read from a single sample in a study of cytomegalovirus exposure and HLA in healthy donors. Clones were sequenced by immunoSEQ multiplex PCR, and TCRdb holds only the in-frame ones, with some missing. The profile shows about 130,000 clones, around three fifths of them singletons. Input material: PBMCs. These TCRs come from a middle-aged woman in good health and CMV-seronegative. CDR3s leave out the opening cysteine and the closing phenylalanine or tryptophan.

TRBV19	TRBJ1-5	ASSIVEGARQPQH
TRBV19	TRBJ2-1	ASTREGRNHNEQF
TRBV27	TRBJ1-5	ASSSYREDQPQH
TRBV5-4	TRBJ1-1	ASSNRGEAF
TRBV7-9	TRBJ2-2	ASLGGLNTGELF
TRBV7-2	TRBJ1-5	ASSLLVRGQPQH
TRBV6-5	TRBJ1-1	ASSVQEGEAF
TRBV25-1	TRBJ2-3	ASSERRLTDTQY
TRBV30	TRBJ1-5	AWSVRRDQPQH
TRBV27	TRBJ2-1	ASSPGMNEQF
TRBV19	TRBJ2-6	ASSITLAVSGANVLT
TRBV6-1	TRBJ2-2	ASSARRDSGTGELF
TRBV18	TRBJ2-2	ASSPPRAGERTGELF
TRBV15	TRBJ1-2	ATSSPMTGEYGYT
TRBV15	TRBJ2-1	ATSRELGRIEQF
TRBV4-3	TRBJ1-1	ASSPTGGNTEAF
TRBV18	TRBJ1-4	ASSPEGHSNEKLF
TRBV7-7	TRBJ2-3	ASSLGQHLTDTQY
TRBV15	TRBJ1-2	ATSGDRGNYGYT
TRBV11-1	TRBJ2-7	ASTPSAGSGYEQY
TRBV28	TRBJ1-1	ASSLLGTVNTEAF
TRBV19	TRBJ1-1	ASTKNTEAF
TRBV29-1	TRBJ1-4	SAQGWQGNEKLF
TRBV6-1	TRBJ2-5	ASSERRETQY
TRBV27	TRBJ1-2	ASSFTPSRNYGYT
TRBV10-3	TRBJ1-3	AISDLAAGNTIY
TRBV5-1	TRBJ2-1	ASSLGPAVSYNEQF
TRBV5-1	TRBJ2-1	ASSFDRDSNEQF
TRBV5-1	TRBJ1-2	ASSLASGVYGYT
TRBV10-1	TRBJ1-1	ASSESGTGITEAF
TRBV9	TRBJ2-2	ASSVGGSWNTGELF
TRBV30	TRBJ1-6	AWKPPPQGGSPLH
TRBV12-5	TRBJ1-1	ASGLVLGGAF
TRBV10-2	TRBJ1-2	ASSQGAGGVYGYT
TRBV6-5	TRBJ1-1	ASTPGQGLSTEAF
TRBV4-1	TRBJ1-1	ASSQEPVPVRGGHLNTEAF
TRBV12-5	TRBJ1-1	ASGPTEDTEAF
TRBV6-4	TRBJ1-2	ASSVSPDSNIGYT
TRBV9	TRBJ1-1	ASSPGRREAF
TRBV6-1	TRBJ1-1	ASSEGRGRTEAF
TRBV28	TRBJ2-5	ASRPGQGWGTQY